This TCR beta chain was identified during a study of monozygotic twins with inflammatory bowel disease. Study-level findings and limits: Those with IBD had lower TCRbeta diversity (inverse Simpson) than their healthy co-twins did.

Each donor gave 2.5 to 3 ml of peripheral blood. There are 14 residues in the CDR3. The germline CDR1 and CDR2 sequences are MGHRA and YSYEKL. Notes on this clonotype: What it binds is not known.

The unique tags termed UMIs, each holding a 6-nucleotide sample barcode, were added by means of template switching. Amplification of TCRalpha and TCRbeta cDNA involved two nested PCRs that ran for roughly 17 and 9 cycles. One entry per CDR3 protein, without DNA, is what TCRdb gives after re-calling the 5' RACE reads. In total, the table holds some 210,000 distinct CDR3 sequences. The chain employs TRBV4-1 and TRBJ2-7. Sequenced material: blood. The sequence was collected from a human donor with ulcerative colitis or Crohn's disease, or a healthy co-twin of an affected twin (not recorded which). CDR3: CASSHIQGVHEQYF.